The rows below give T cell receptor beta chains drawn from one sample of a study of blood T cell repertoires in COVID-19. Method: immunoSEQ multiplex PCR; TCRdb's copy keeps in-frame clones and lacks some. The sample includes 200,000 or so clones, about nine tenths of them seen just once. The sequencing input was peripheral blood. These receptors originate from a man between 65 and 79 years old with active or convalescent COVID-19. CDR3s include the opening cysteine and the closing phenylalanine or tryptophan. The order of the fields is clone size, D gene, J gene, V gene, CDR3 protein, CDR3 DNA. A D gene is named only where the DNA matches it firmly. Rows may omit the clone size; those that give it use once, few, many or a size class.

clone size: .; D gene: .; J gene: TRBJ2-6; V gene: TRBV28; CDR3 protein: CASSFGSAGIGANVLTF; CDR3 DNA: TGTGCCAGCAGTTTCGGCAGTGCGGGGATCGGGGCCAACGTCCTGACTTTC
clone size: .; D gene: TRBD1; J gene: TRBJ1-4; V gene: TRBV28; CDR3 protein: CASRGQGEVKLFF; CDR3 DNA: TGTGCCAGCAGAGGACAGGGGGAGGTAAAACTGTTTTTT
clone size: .; D gene: TRBD1; J gene: TRBJ1-4; V gene: TRBV6-6; CDR3 protein: CASSLLLPQGQGGINEKLFF; CDR3 DNA: TGTGCCAGCAGCCTCCTATTGCCGCAGGGACAGGGGGGAATTAATGAAAAACTGTTTTTT
clone size: .; D gene: TRBD2; J gene: TRBJ2-4; V gene: TRBV4-3; CDR3 protein: CASSQDQRGAKNIQYF; CDR3 DNA: TGCGCCAGCAGCCAAGATCAGCGGGGTGCCAAAAACATTCAGTACTTC
clone size: .; D gene: TRBD2; J gene: TRBJ2-5; V gene: TRBV6-5; CDR3 protein: CASKIRPAGEETQYF; CDR3 DNA: TGTGCCAGCAAAATAAGACCCGCGGGGGAAGAGACCCAGTACTTC
clone size: .; D gene: .; J gene: TRBJ2-5; V gene: TRBV18; CDR3 protein: CASSLQDSPQETQYF; CDR3 DNA: TGTGCCAGCTCCCTACAAGACAGTCCTCAAGAGACCCAGTACTTC
clone size: .; D gene: .; J gene: TRBJ2-3; V gene: TRBV4-3; CDR3 protein: CASSQASAGRPSTDTQYF; CDR3 DNA: TGCGCCAGCAGCCAAGCATCCGCGGGCAGACCTAGCACAGATACGCAGTATTTT
clone size: .; D gene: TRBD1; J gene: TRBJ1-1; V gene: TRBV29-1; CDR3 protein: CSARGQGTTEAFF; CDR3 DNA: TGCAGCGCCCGGGGACAGGGGACCACTGAAGCTTTCTTT
clone size: .; D gene: TRBD1; J gene: TRBJ2-7; V gene: TRBV12-3/TRBV12-4; CDR3 protein: CASRWGQNYEQYF; CDR3 DNA: TGTGCCAGCAGATGGGGACAGAACTACGAGCAGTACTTC
clone size: .; D gene: TRBD2; J gene: TRBJ2-2; V gene: TRBV5-1; CDR3 protein: CASSSGGPGTGELFF; CDR3 DNA: TGCGCCAGCAGCAGCGGGGGCCCCGGCACCGGGGAGCTGTTTTTT
clone size: .; D gene: TRBD1; J gene: TRBJ2-2; V gene: TRBV6-5; CDR3 protein: CASSLTGAHTGELFF; CDR3 DNA: TGTGCCAGCAGCCTCACAGGGGCCCACACCGGGGAGCTGTTTTTT
clone size: .; D gene: .; J gene: TRBJ2-1; V gene: TRBV7-2; CDR3 protein: CASSQIRSSYNEQFF; CDR3 DNA: TGTGCCAGCAGCCAAATTAGGAGCTCCTACAATGAGCAGTTCTTC
clone size: .; D gene: TRBD1; J gene: TRBJ2-6; V gene: TRBV7-7; CDR3 protein: CASSPVPGQGAGANVLTF; CDR3 DNA: TGTGCCAGCAGCCCGGTCCCGGGACAGGGGGCTGGGGCCAACGTCCTGACTTTC
clone size: .; D gene: TRBD1; J gene: TRBJ1-5; V gene: TRBV30; CDR3 protein: CAWRSSGGRQPQHF; CDR3 DNA: TGTGCCTGGAGATCCTCAGGGGGCCGTCAGCCCCAGCATTTT
clone size: .; D gene: .; J gene: TRBJ1-3; V gene: TRBV29-1; CDR3 protein: CSVSAGAQNTIYF; CDR3 DNA: TGCAGCGTTTCCGCGGGGGCACAAAACACCATATATTTT
clone size: many; D gene: TRBD2; J gene: TRBJ2-5; V gene: TRBV27; CDR3 protein: CASRRIVGRAEEKETQYF; CDR3 DNA: TGTGCCAGCAGACGAATCGTCGGGAGGGCCGAAGAGAAAGAGACCCAGTACTTC
clone size: .; D gene: TRBD1; J gene: TRBJ2-2; V gene: TRBV11-2; CDR3 protein: CASSFGQANTGELFF; CDR3 DNA: TGTGCCAGCAGCTTCGGACAGGCGAACACCGGGGAGCTGTTTTTT
clone size: .; D gene: .; J gene: TRBJ2-4; V gene: TRBV28; CDR3 protein: CASSQSSAKNIQYF; CDR3 DNA: TGTGCCAGCAGCCAATCGAGTGCCAAAAACATTCAGTACTTC
clone size: .; D gene: .; J gene: TRBJ1-1; V gene: TRBV30; CDR3 protein: CAWSRDTEAFF; CDR3 DNA: TGTGCCTGGAGCAGGGACACTGAAGCTTTCTTT
clone size: .; D gene: .; J gene: TRBJ2-1; V gene: TRBV18; CDR3 protein: CASSPSSWTDNEQFF; CDR3 DNA: TGTGCCAGCTCACCGAGTTCCTGGACAGACAATGAGCAGTTCTTC
clone size: .; D gene: .; J gene: TRBJ2-7; V gene: TRBV7-8; CDR3 protein: CASSSRATYEQYF; CDR3 DNA: TGTGCCAGCAGCTCCAGGGCAACCTACGAGCAGTACTTC
clone size: few; D gene: TRBD2; J gene: TRBJ2-3; V gene: TRBV27; CDR3 protein: CAISTLAGGTDTQYF; CDR3 DNA: TGTGCCATCTCCACCCTGGCGGGGGGCACAGATACGCAGTATTTT
clone size: .; D gene: .; J gene: TRBJ2-5; V gene: TRBV19; CDR3 protein: CASSIGFGYRETQYF; CDR3 DNA: TGTGCCAGTAGTATAGGTTTCGGGTATCGGGAGACCCAGTACTTC
clone size: once; D gene: .; J gene: TRBJ1-1; V gene: TRBV6-1; CDR3 protein: CASSEIGSRGSEAFF; CDR3 DNA: TGTGCCAGCAGTGAAATTGGGTCCAGGGGTTCGGAAGCTTTCTTT
clone size: .; D gene: .; J gene: TRBJ2-1; V gene: TRBV18; CDR3 protein: CASSTPRGSYNEQFF; CDR3 DNA: TGTGCCAGCTCAACCCCAAGGGGCTCCTACAATGAGCAGTTCTTC
clone size: .; D gene: .; J gene: TRBJ1-6; V gene: TRBV28; CDR3 protein: CASSLLGGGRSPLHF; CDR3 DNA: TGTGCCAGCAGTTTACTCGGGGGAGGGAGATCACCCCTCCACTTT
clone size: .; D gene: .; J gene: TRBJ2-7; V gene: TRBV5-1; CDR3 protein: CASSDYVEQYF; CDR3 DNA: TGCGCCAGCAGCGACTACGTAGAGCAGTACTTC
clone size: .; D gene: .; J gene: TRBJ2-3; V gene: TRBV5-1; CDR3 protein: CASTTGGGSTDTQYF; CDR3 DNA: TGCGCCAGCACCACTGGAGGAGGAAGCACAGATACGCAGTATTTT
clone size: .; D gene: TRBD2; J gene: TRBJ2-5; V gene: TRBV6-5; CDR3 protein: CASSRRGAEETQYF; CDR3 DNA: TGTGCCAGCAGTCGGCGGGGGGCTGAAGAGACCCAGTACTTC
clone size: .; D gene: TRBD1; J gene: TRBJ1-2; V gene: TRBV9; CDR3 protein: CASSAGGQQINYGYTF; CDR3 DNA: TGTGCCAGCAGTGCGGGGGGACAGCAAATTAACTATGGCTACACCTTC
clone size: once; D gene: .; J gene: TRBJ1-1; V gene: TRBV6-5; CDR3 protein: CASTKGRQRRTEAFF; CDR3 DNA: TGTGCCAGCACCAAAGGACGACAGCGAAGGACTGAAGCTTTCTTT
clone size: .; D gene: .; J gene: TRBJ1-3; V gene: TRBV2; CDR3 protein: CASSAGTRGNTIYF; CDR3 DNA: TGTGCCAGCAGTGCGGGCACTAGGGGAAACACCATATATTTT
clone size: .; D gene: .; J gene: TRBJ1-3; V gene: TRBV30; CDR3 protein: CALGSFSGNTIYF; CDR3 DNA: TGTGCCCTAGGATCCTTCTCTGGAAACACCATATATTTT
clone size: .; D gene: .; J gene: TRBJ2-7; V gene: TRBV12-3/TRBV12-4; CDR3 protein: CASSDTGYYEQYF; CDR3 DNA: TGTGCCAGCAGCGACACAGGGTATTACGAGCAGTACTTC
clone size: .; D gene: .; J gene: TRBJ1-4; V gene: TRBV15; CDR3 protein: CATSTQAATNEKLFF; CDR3 DNA: TGTGCCACCAGCACCCAGGCTGCAACTAATGAAAAACTGTTTTTT
clone size: .; D gene: .; J gene: TRBJ2-7; V gene: TRBV27; CDR3 protein: CASSFGQGRYEQYF; CDR3 DNA: TGTGCCAGCAGTTTTGGGCAGGGGCGCTACGAGCAGTACTTC
clone size: few; D gene: TRBD2; J gene: TRBJ2-2; V gene: TRBV5-1; CDR3 protein: CASSYGGRTPPSGTGELFF; CDR3 DNA: TGCGCCAGCAGCTACGGGGGGAGGACCCCCCCGAGTGGCACCGGGGAGCTGTTTTTT
clone size: .; D gene: .; J gene: TRBJ1-4; V gene: TRBV7-9; CDR3 protein: CASSLGYGTQEEKLFF; CDR3 DNA: TGTGCCAGCAGCTTAGGGTACGGGACACAAGAAGAAAAACTGTTTTTT
clone size: .; D gene: .; J gene: TRBJ1-1; V gene: TRBV6-5; CDR3 protein: CATRTARAEAFF; CDR3 DNA: TGTGCCACGCGGACAGCCCGGGCTGAAGCTTTCTTT
clone size: .; D gene: TRBD1; J gene: TRBJ2-7; V gene: TRBV12-3/TRBV12-4; CDR3 protein: CASSLKQGGEQYF; CDR3 DNA: TGTGCCAGCAGTTTAAAACAGGGGGGCGAGCAGTACTTC
clone size: .; D gene: .; J gene: TRBJ2-1; V gene: TRBV7-6; CDR3 protein: CASRGSSYNEQFF; CDR3 DNA: TGTGCCAGTAGGGGGAGCTCCTACAATGAGCAGTTCTTC
clone size: once; D gene: .; J gene: TRBJ1-3; V gene: TRBV24-1; CDR3 protein: CATSDAPGSGNTIYF; CDR3 DNA: TGTGCCACCAGTGATGCCCCCGGTTCTGGAAACACCATATATTTT
clone size: few; D gene: .; J gene: TRBJ2-3; V gene: TRBV19; CDR3 protein: CASSIGVTDTQYF; CDR3 DNA: TGTGCCAGTAGTATCGGGGTGACAGATACGCAGTATTTT
clone size: .; D gene: .; J gene: TRBJ2-3; V gene: TRBV28; CDR3 protein: CASSLVGTGSTDTQYF; CDR3 DNA: TGTGCCAGCAGTTTGGTAGGAACAGGGTCCACAGATACGCAGTATTTT
clone size: .; D gene: TRBD1; J gene: TRBJ2-5; V gene: TRBV5-1; CDR3 protein: CASSPDRGETQYF; CDR3 DNA: TGCGCCAGCAGCCCGGACAGGGGGGAGACCCAGTACTTC
clone size: .; D gene: TRBD2; J gene: TRBJ2-3; V gene: TRBV9; CDR3 protein: CASSRASGGEGDTQYF; CDR3 DNA: TGTGCCAGCAGCCGGGCTAGCGGGGGGGAGGGAGATACGCAGTATTTT
clone size: .; D gene: .; J gene: TRBJ2-1; V gene: TRBV5-1; CDR3 protein: CASSSIPRGEQFF; CDR3 DNA: TGCGCCAGCAGCTCAATTCCCCGGGGTGAGCAGTTCTTC